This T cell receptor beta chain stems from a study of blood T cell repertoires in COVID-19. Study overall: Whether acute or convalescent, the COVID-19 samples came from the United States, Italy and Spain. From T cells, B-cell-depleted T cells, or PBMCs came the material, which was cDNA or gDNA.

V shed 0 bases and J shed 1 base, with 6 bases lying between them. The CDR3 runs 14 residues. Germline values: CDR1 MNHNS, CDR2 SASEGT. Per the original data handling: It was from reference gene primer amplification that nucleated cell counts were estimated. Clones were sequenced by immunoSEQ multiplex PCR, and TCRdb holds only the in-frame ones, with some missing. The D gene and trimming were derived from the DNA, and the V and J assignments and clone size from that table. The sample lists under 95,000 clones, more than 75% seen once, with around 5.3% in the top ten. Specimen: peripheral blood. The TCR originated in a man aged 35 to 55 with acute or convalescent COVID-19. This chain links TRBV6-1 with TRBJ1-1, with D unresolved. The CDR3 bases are TGTGCCAGCAGTGAAGCGCACGGGAACACTGAAGCTTTCTTT. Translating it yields CASSEAHGNTEAFF.